The 22 T cell receptor beta chains below come from one sample, sequenced in a study of cytomegalovirus exposure and HLA in healthy donors. 60 Vbeta and 13 Jbeta primers were used in PCR. The data were produced by immunoSEQ multiplex PCR, yet TCRdb's version contains in-frame clones alone and is incomplete. Here the sample spans over 150,000 clones, about 70% being singletons. The sequencing input was PBMCs. All receptors come from a woman between 40 and 50 years old in good health and CMV-seropositive.

This clone was observed a handful of times. The chain combines TRBV19 with TRBJ2-3; D perhaps matches TRBD1 (7 bases). In germline, CDR1 is LNHDA, CDR2 SQIVND (reference sequence). V was shortened by 6 bases and J by 5 bases, with 12 bases between the two germline ends. This CDR3 contains 13 residues. In nucleotides, the CDR3 is TGTGCCAGTAGGCAGGGGGGCGGAGATACGCAGTATTTT. Translating it yields CASRQGGGDTQYF.

The V and J genes are TRBV4-1 and TRBJ2-2; a weak D match, TRBD1 (6 bases). With 4 bases removed from V and 0 bases from J, the gap between germline ends came to 12 bases. The germline gives CDR1 MGHRA, CDR2 YSYEKL. The CDR3 is 16 amino acids. This CDR3 reads CASSRPDRSNTGELFF. The CDR3 region has the DNA TGCGCCAGCAGCCGCCCGGACAGATCGAACACCGGGGAGCTGTTTTTT.

Of note for this clone: Within the sample, other DNA sequences also encode this same CDR3. This rearrangement joins TRBV19 to TRBJ1-5; the D gene is possibly TRBD1 (5 bases). In germline, CDR1 is LNHDA, CDR2 SQIVND (reference sequence). Trimming shortened V by 4 bases and J by 5 bases, and 9 bases separated the two germline ends. The CDR3 sequence is 13 residues long. The CDR3 region is CASSTQGDQPQHF. The CDR3 region has the DNA TGTGCCAGTAGTACCCAGGGTGATCAGCCCCAGCATTTT.

The chain recombines TRBV5-1 with TRBJ1-2; D not resolved. This CDR3 contains 12 residues. Germline CDR1 SGHRS, CDR2 YFSETQ. Trimming pared 2 bases from V and 3 bases from J, leaving 5 bases between. DNA for the CDR3: TGCGCCAGCAGCTTTGAGGACTATGGCTACACCTTC. Encoded protein: CASSFEDYGYTF.

This chain joins TRBV10-2 and TRBJ2-3; D is unresolved. This CDR3 contains 12 residues. Germline-derived CDR1 and CDR2 are WSHSY and SAAADI. Trimming shortened V by 7 bases and J by 0 bases, and 5 bases separated the two germline ends. Written as DNA, the CDR3 is TGCGCCAGCATCGGTAGCACAGATACGCAGTATTTT. Its protein is CASIGSTDTQYF.

The table lists this clone with a few counts. The chain is built from TRBV4-3 and TRBJ2-3, with 10 bases fitting TRBD2. In germline, CDR1 is LGHNA, CDR2 YSLEER. V shed 1 base, J shed 6 bases, and the junction held 10 bases outside the gene matches. This CDR3 contains 17 residues. The CDR3 sequence is CASSQGVSGGALDTQYF. Here the CDR3 DNA reads TGCGCCAGCAGCCAAGGAGTGAGCGGGGGGGCCTTGGATACGCAGTATTTT.

This clone was found a few times. The chain employs TRBV28 and TRBJ1-6; 7 bases are shared with TRBD1. The CDR3 has 15 amino acids. Germline CDR1 MDHEN, CDR2 SYDVKM. Trimming took 6 bases from V and 6 from J; bases not matched to a gene: 8. CDR3 amino acids: CASSTMTGSNSPLHF. CDR3 coding DNA: TGTGCCAGCAGCACAATGACAGGGTCTAATTCACCCCTCCACTTT.

This chain links TRBV7-2 with TRBJ2-1, with D maybe TRBD2 (5 bases). V was clipped by 5 bases and J by 2 bases, with 22 bases between them. The V gene's germline CDR1 is SGHTA and CDR2 FQGNSA. This CDR3 has 18 residues. As DNA, the CDR3 is TGTGCCAGCAGCCTCAGGACTGACGACTTCCCACCCTACAATGAGCAGTTCTTC. It yields the protein CASSLRTDDFPPYNEQFF. The complete variable domain, with remaining parts taken from reference TRBV7-2 and TRBJ2-1, reads GAGVSQSPSNKVTEKGKDVELRCDPISGHTALYWYRQSLGQGLEFLIYFQGNSAPDKSGLPSDRFSAERTGGSVSTLTIQRTQQEDSAVYLCASSLRTDDFPPYNEQFFGPGTRLTVL.

V is TRBV6-5 and J is TRBJ2-7, with 9 bases identical to TRBD1. Trimming removed 8 bases from V and 5 bases from J; junction bases left unmatched: 13. This CDR3 has 15 residues. Looked up from germline, CDR1 is MNHEY and CDR2 is SVGAGI. The CDR3 DNA is TGTGCCAGCGCCCGAGGGACAGGGTTTGGGGACGAGCAGTACTTC. It codes for CASARGTGFGDEQYF.

V gene TRBV2 combines with J gene TRBJ1-1; D unclear. CDR3 length: 14 residues. Germline lookup yields CDR1 SNHLY and CDR2 FYNNEI. Trimming stripped 6 bases from V and 0 bases from J, with 11 bases between. This CDR3 reads CASREQFMNTEAFF. Written as DNA, the CDR3 is TGTGCCAGCAGGGAACAGTTCATGAACACTGAAGCTTTCTTT.

This clone showed up just once. The gene calls are TRBV6-5 and TRBJ1-2; 8 bases are shared with TRBD1. This CDR3 comprises 13 residues. With V trimmed by 4 bases and J by 4 bases, 2 bases remained unmatched. Germline V lookup: CDR1 MNHEY, CDR2 SVGAGI. For the CDR3, the DNA is TGTGCCAGCAGTTTGACAGGGGCCTATGGCTACACCTTC. This encodes CASSLTGAYGYTF.

The V call is TRBV7-2, the J call TRBJ2-7; a possible D gene is TRBD1 (5 bases). Trimming took 0 bases from V and 7 from J, leaving 16 bases between them. This CDR3 has 15 residues. CDR1 and CDR2 (germline): SGHTA, FQGNSA. DNA of the CDR3: TGTGCCAGCAGCTTAGCTTCGACAGCCCTAGGGGAGCAGTACTTC. Protein product: CASSLASTALGEQYF.

Comment on this clone: Relative to the germline gene, one junction end is altered; a read error may explain this. The V call is TRBV6-5, the J call TRBJ1-2, with 10 bases fitting TRBD1. Germline V lookup: CDR1 MNHEY, CDR2 SVGAGI. The CDR3 is 15 residues long. DNA for the CDR3: TGTGCCAGCAGTATCGACAGGGGGCCTATAGGCGGCTACCCCTTC. It specifies CASSIDRGPIGGYPF.

The chain uses TRBV7-2 and TRBJ2-7; TRBD2 is a possible D gene (5 bases). Germline V CDR1 and CDR2: SGHTA, FQGNSA. Trimming took off 1 base at V and 3 bases at J, with 13 bases between the two ends. The CDR3 runs to 15 residues. CDR3 amino acids: CASSLGGSPDYEQYF. The CDR3 DNA sequence: TGTGCCAGCAGCTTAGGAGGGAGCCCAGACTACGAGCAGTACTTC.

V gene TRBV6-6 combines with J gene TRBJ2-1, with TRBD2 matching 9 bases. Trimming took 6 bases from V and 4 from J; bases not matched to a gene: 7. The CDR3 is 15 residues long. CDR1 is MNHNY, CDR2 SVGAGI, per germline (reference sequence). The CDR3 DNA sequence: TGTGCCAGCAGCATTAGCGGGAGAGTATACAATGAGCAGTTCTTC. Amino acid sequence: CASSISGRVYNEQFF.

The V and J genes are TRBV29-1 and TRBJ1-1, with D possibly matching TRBD1 (5 bases). The CDR3 runs to 12 residues. V was pared by 5 bases and J by 3 bases, with 10 bases between. Germline V gene data show CDR1 as SQVTM and CDR2 as ANQGSEA. CDR3 protein: CSVSRVDTEAFF. CDR3 DNA: TGCAGCGTTTCCAGGGTGGACACTGAAGCTTTCTTT.

The V call is TRBV28, the J call TRBJ2-1; a weak D match, TRBD2 (6 bases). Germline-derived CDR1 and CDR2 are MDHEN and SYDVKM. V lost 4 bases and J 2 bases, leaving 12 bases between the germline ends. This CDR3 has 15 amino acids. CDR3 nucleotide sequence: TGTGCCAGCAGTTACTACCGGGGGACCTACAATGAGCAGTTCTTC. Its protein is CASSYYRGTYNEQFF.

This clone was seen more than once but under ten times. V is TRBV11-3 and J is TRBJ2-7, with D possibly matching TRBD2 (6 bases). This CDR3 region has 15 residues. The germline V and J ends were trimmed by 1 base and 7 bases, with 17 bases remaining between them. Germline-derived CDR1 and CDR2 are SGHNT and YENEEA. CDR3 coding DNA: TGTGCCAGCAGCTTAGGGAGGGGTCCCTTTGGGGAGCAGTACTTC. Translation gives CASSLGRGPFGEQYF.

The rearrangement links TRBV5-4 to TRBJ2-7, with 12 bases matching TRBD2. The CDR3 has 16 amino acids. The V gene end was trimmed by 1 base and the J gene end by 4 bases; junction bases not matched to a gene: 6. The V gene's germline CDR1 is SGHNT and CDR2 YYREEE (reference sequence). The CDR3 here is CASSLPRLAGGYEQYF. DNA of the CDR3: TGTGCCAGCAGCTTGCCCAGGCTAGCGGGGGGGTACGAGCAGTACTTC. Together with reference TRBV5-4 and TRBJ2-7, the CDR3 gives the full variable domain: ETGVTQSPTHLIKTRGQQVTLRCSSQSGHNTVSWYQQALGQGPQFIFQYYREEENGRGNFPPRFSGLQFPNYSSELNVNALELDDSALYLCASSLPRLAGGYEQYFGPGTRLTVT.

The chain couples TRBV11-1 to TRBJ2-3; 7 bases fit TRBD2. V was clipped by 1 base and J by 0 bases; unmatched bases: 4. The V gene's germline CDR1 is SGHAT and CDR2 FQDESV (reference sequence). This CDR3 is built from 16 residues. The CDR3: CASSLGTSLSTDTQYF. The DNA of the CDR3 is TGTGCCAGCAGCTTAGGGACTAGTTTGAGCACAGATACGCAGTATTTT.

The chain combines TRBV9 with TRBJ2-2; a weak D match, TRBD2 (5 bases). The CDR3 spans 16 residues. The germline gives CDR1 SGDLS, CDR2 YYNGEE. With 3 bases removed from V and 3 bases from J, the gap between germline ends came to 15 bases. Written as DNA, the CDR3 is TGTGCCAGCAGCGCGAGGCTCCGGGGAGACACCGGGGAGCTGTTTTTT. Translated: CASSARLRGDTGELFF.

The sample holds a few counts of this clone. The CDR3 protein is CASKIGAGEETQYF. CDR3 sequence (DNA): TGTGCCAGCAAAATCGGAGCGGGAGAAGAGACCCAGTACTTC. The chain uses TRBV6-5 and TRBJ2-5, with 8 bases fitting TRBD2. V was pared by 7 bases and J by 3 bases, with 7 bases of the junction left unmatched. The germline V gene encodes CDR1 MNHEY and CDR2 SVGAGI. The CDR3 contains 14 residues.